This TCR beta chain was retrieved from a study of T-cell memory formation after mild COVID-19. Background on the study: TCR clusters were mostly confined to one donor each. Notes on the study in general: For contracting clones, CD4+ ones sat mainly in CM and EM, CD8+ in EMRA. Unconfirmed was the SARS-CoV-2 specificity of second-wave clones that peaked on day 37.

With regard to this clonotype: As yet, its antigen is unknown.

The CDR3 sequence is 15 residues long. Germline lookup yields CDR1 LGHDT and CDR2 YNNKEL (reference sequence). Trimming removed 4 bases from V and 10 bases from J; junction bases left unmatched: 10. TCRdb itself ran the 5' RACE reads through MiXCR, one entry per CDR3 protein. The sample contains 250,000 to 350,000 distinct CDR3 sequences, roughly a fifth of which appear only once. The sequenced sample was PBMCs or a T cell subset sorted from them (not recorded which). The receptor's source is a man aged 18 to 30 who had mild COVID-19 (a few samples of this study predate the infection). Cell type and time point are not known. The genes are TRBV3-1 and TRBJ1-6, with 7 positions matching TRBD1. Here the CDR3 DNA reads TGTGCCAGCAGCCTAGCGGGAGGGGGCGACTCACCCCTCCACTTT. Amino acid sequence: CASSLAGGGDSPLHF.